Presented here are 5 T cell receptor beta chains from one specimen sequenced in a study of blood T cells in healthy people across ages. PCR was performed a second time for 7 to 11 cycles using a sample-barcoded 5' primer and a J-beta primer mix. Each CDR3 protein gets one entry after TCRdb re-called the 5' RACE reads with MiXCR. Here the sample spans 1.5 million to 1.9 million distinct CDR3 sequences, roughly 43% being singletons. Sequencing input: blood. These TCRs come from a woman under 30 in good health.

The chain has TRBV7-8 and TRBJ2-3, with TRBD2 as a possible D gene (6 bases). V was cut by 6 bases and J by 3 bases, with 16 bases left in between. This CDR3 contains 15 residues. In germline, CDR1 is SGHVS, CDR2 FQNEAQ. The CDR3 DNA follows: TGTGCCAGCAGTCCTACCGGCGGGATAACAGATACGCAGTATTTT. Translated, it gives CASSPTGGITDTQYF. The whole variable domain, filled in from reference TRBV7-8 and TRBJ2-3, reads GAGVSQSPRYKVAKRGQDVALRCDPISGHVSLFWYQQALGQGPEFLTYFQNEAQLDKSGLPSDRFFAERPEGSVSTLKIQRTQQEDSAVYLCASSPTGGITDTQYFGPGTRLTVL.

This clonotype was observed a single time. This chain connects TRBV18 to TRBJ1-4; D unclear. The CDR3 loop spans 13 amino acids. V lost 5 bases and J lost 7, with 11 bases in between. Germline-derived CDR1 and CDR2 are KGHSH and LQKENI. The CDR3 reads CASSNRRGEKLFF. CDR3 nucleotide sequence: TGTGCCAGCTCAAACCGGAGAGGTGAAAAACTGTTTTTT. The full variable domain, rest sourced from reference TRBV18 and TRBJ1-4, is NAGVMQNPRHLVRRRGQEARLRCSPMKGHSHVYWYRQLPEEGLKFMVYLQKENIIDESGMPKERFSAEFPKEGPSILRIQQVVRGDSAAYFCASSNRRGEKLFFGSGTQLSVL.

The rearrangement joins TRBV20-1 to TRBJ2-1; TRBD2 is a possible D gene (6 bases). Judging by the DNA end, TRBJ2-7 fits better; the J call may be wrong. The CDR3 spans 15 residues. Germline CDR1 and CDR2: DFQATT and SNEGSKA (reference sequence). DNA of the CDR3: TGCAGTGCTAGAGATGTCAGCGGGCCCTACAATGAGCAGTACTTC. Its protein is CSARDVSGPYNEQYF.

The chain joins TRBV2 to TRBJ2-3; 11 bases line up with TRBD1. The CDR3 totals 14 residues. The germline CDR1 and CDR2 sequences are SNHLY and FYNNEI. The V gene end was trimmed by 8 bases and the J gene end by 4 bases; junction bases not matched to a gene: 5. DNA for the CDR3: TGTGCCAGCCTGAGGACAGGGGGCGCAGATACGCAGTATTTT. It codes for CASLRTGGADTQYF.

This chain links TRBV7-9 with TRBJ1-1; D is uncertain. CDR3 length: 15 amino acids. Germline values: CDR1 SEHNR, CDR2 FQNEAQ (reference sequence). Trimming took 7 bases from V and 1 from J, leaving 16 bases between them. Here the CDR3 DNA reads TGTGCCAGCACTCGAGGCGGGCAGTCGAACACTGAAGCTTTCTTT. It encodes CASTRGGQSNTEAFF. Full variable domain (remainder filled in from reference TRBV7-9 and TRBJ1-1): DTGVSQNPRHKITKRGQNVTFRCDPISEHNRLYWYRQTLGQGPEFLTYFQNEAQLEKSRLLSDRFSAERPKGSFSTLEIQRTEQGDSAMYLCASTRGGQSNTEAFFGQGTRLTVV.